A single sample gave rise to the 30 T cell receptor beta chains below, sequenced in a study of vaccination and CD4 T cells after COVID-19. These receptors lack a known antigen. Described treatment: 10-day PBMC culture with coronavirus spike peptide pools or control peptides (ViraFEST assay). The Oncomine TCR Beta short-read assay generated sequence data from the DNA of cultured CD4+ T cells. TCRdb re-analysed the PCR reads in MiXCR, keeping a single row per CDR3 protein. Among 4,500 or so distinct CDR3 sequences listed, about 19% were seen once. The sample was CD4+ T cells from blood, cultured in vitro. All receptors come from a human donor who had recovered from COVID-19.

The rearrangement uses TRBV30 and TRBJ2-3; D is unclear. In germline, CDR1 is GTSNPN, CDR2 SVGIG (reference sequence). The CDR3 extends over 14 amino acids. V shed 0 bases and J shed 1 base, with 8 bases lying between them. The CDR3 DNA reads TGTGCCTGGAGTGTACGCACGGGCACAGATACGCAGTATTTT. Its translation is CAWSVRTGTDTQYF.

The rearrangement uses TRBV12-3 or TRBV12-4 and TRBJ2-1, with D perhaps being TRBD1 or TRBD2 (5 bases each). CDR3 length: 14 residues. The V and J ends lost 7 bases and 0 bases respectively, with 10 bases between them. DNA of the CDR3: TGTGCCAGCACGTGGGGGAACTCCTACAATGAGCAGTTCTTC. Translating it yields CASTWGNSYNEQFF.

In its sample, this clonotype was seen a few times. The chain carries TRBV6-1 and TRBJ1-5; D unclear. Germline lookup yields CDR1 MNHNS and CDR2 SASEGT. Between the trimmed V and J ends, which lost 8 bases and 5 bases, there was a span of 25 bases. CDR3 length: 17 residues. CDR3 sequence (DNA): TGTGCCAGCTCTCACCTAGGCTCACCCGGGAGATATCAGCCCCAGCATTTT. It specifies CASSHLGSPGRYQPQHF.

CDR3 nucleotide sequence: TGCGCCAGCAGCTTAGACTCCGGGACACACAATGGCTACACCTTC. Residues: CASSLDSGTHNGYTF. The rearrangement joins TRBV5-1 to TRBJ1-2; tentative D call: TRBD1 (6 bases). Germline-derived CDR1 and CDR2 are SGHRS and YFSETQ. The V gene lost 2 bases and the J gene lost 6 bases, with 17 bases spanning the gap. This CDR3 contains 15 residues.

This clonotype turned up a few times. This rearrangement joins TRBV19 to TRBJ2-5; D uncertain. CDR1 and CDR2 (germline): LNHDA, SQIVND (reference sequence). There are 13 residues in the CDR3. V lost 3 bases and J lost 2, with 7 bases in between. Written as DNA, the CDR3 is TGTGCCAGTAGTATCGTCTTTCAAGAGACCCAGTACTTC. Amino acid sequence: CASSIVFQETQYF. Complete variable domain (other parts from reference TRBV19 and TRBJ2-5): DGGITQSPKYLFRKEGQNVTLSCEQNLNHDAMYWYRQDPGQGLRLIYYSQIVNDFQKGDIAEGYSVSREKKESFPLTVTSAQKNPTAFYLCASSIVFQETQYFGPGTRLLVL.

V is TRBV12-5 and J is TRBJ1-3; a possible D gene is TRBD1 (5 bases). With 4 bases removed from V and 9 bases from J, the gap between germline ends came to 13 bases. The CDR3 spans 13 residues. From germline, CDR1 is LGHNT and CDR2 FRNRAP. The CDR3: CASGSWDSGTIYF. The CDR3 nucleotides are TGTGCTAGTGGTTCTTGGGACTCAGGCACCATATATTTT.

This chain joins TRBV30 and TRBJ2-5; 7 nucleotides match TRBD1. Germline V CDR1 and CDR2: GTSNPN, SVGIG (reference sequence). Trimming took 0 bases from V and 4 from J; bases not matched to a gene: 5. The CDR3 contains 14 residues. As DNA, the CDR3 is TGTGCCTGGAGTGTAAGGGCAGGGGGAGAGACCCAGTACTTC. Residues: CAWSVRAGGETQYF.

This clonotype was found a few times. The V call is TRBV7-2, the J call TRBJ2-7; unclear D gene. Trimming left V 6 bases short and J 3 bases short, with 15 bases between. This CDR3 spans 14 amino acids. The germline CDR1 and CDR2 sequences are SGHTA and FQGNSA. The CDR3 sequence is CASRYTDGNYEQYF. For the CDR3, the DNA is TGTGCCAGCAGATATACAGACGGAAACTACGAGCAGTACTTC.

This clonotype was seen only a few times. The chain uses TRBV9 and TRBJ1-1; D gene ambiguous. Germline-derived CDR1 and CDR2 are SGDLS and YYNGEE. V lost 3 bases to trimming and J lost 1 base, with 7 bases between them. The CDR3 extends over 13 amino acids. The CDR3 protein is CASSGAGNTEAFF. The CDR3 DNA is TGTGCCAGCAGCGGGGCAGGGAACACTGAAGCTTTCTTT.

The chain couples TRBV6-1 to TRBJ2-4, with 12 nucleotides matching TRBD2. J lost 2 bases, V lost 0 bases, and 5 bases had no gene match. In germline, CDR1 is MNHNS, CDR2 SASEGT. The CDR3 runs to 18 residues. The CDR3 is CASSEALGLAGSKNIQYF. Here the CDR3 DNA reads TGTGCCAGCAGTGAAGCGCTAGGACTAGCGGGATCCAAAAACATTCAGTACTTC.

This clonotype was found a few times. The chain uses TRBV7-9 and TRBJ2-7, with 8 positions matching TRBD1. This CDR3 has 14 residues. The J segment lost 7 bases and the V segment lost 2 bases, leaving 7 bases of the junction unmatched. Germline lookup yields CDR1 SEHNR and CDR2 FQNEAQ (reference sequence). As DNA, the CDR3 is TGTGCCAGCAGCTTACAACAGGGGGAAGAGGAGCAGTACTTC. Residues: CASSLQQGEEEQYF. Supplemented by reference TRBV7-9 and TRBJ2-7, the full variable domain reads DTGVSQNPRHKITKRGQNVTFRCDPISEHNRLYWYRQTLGQGPEFLTYFQNEAQLEKSRLLSDRFSAERPKGSFSTLEIQRTEQGDSAMYLCASSLQQGEEEQYFGPGTRLTVT.

In this sample, this clonotype turned up a few times. The J gene is TRBJ2-3, the V gene TRBV6-1, with D possibly TRBD2 on 6 matching bases. V was clipped by 6 bases and J by 1 base, with 11 bases between them. The CDR3 extends over 14 amino acids. The germline CDR1 and CDR2 sequences are MNHNS and SASEGT. The CDR3 loop is CASRVGGRTDTQYF. The DNA for the CDR3 is TGTGCCAGCAGGGTGGGAGGCCGCACAGATACGCAGTATTTT.

This clonotype is a singleton in its sample. This rearrangement joins TRBV4-1 to TRBJ1-2; the D is unclear. The CDR3 totals 16 residues. CDR1 is MGHRA, CDR2 YSYEKL, per germline. Trimming removed 0 bases from V and 0 bases from J, with 11 bases in between. The CDR3 loop is CASSQDRTGTNYGYTF. CDR3 coding DNA: TGCGCCAGCAGCCAAGATCGTACGGGAACTAACTATGGCTACACCTTC.

This clonotype was observed a few times. This chain uses TRBV6-1 with TRBJ1-6, with a tentative D call TRBD1 (6 bases). CDR1 MNHNS and CDR2 SASEGT come from the germline V gene. Between the trimmed V and J ends, which lost 6 bases and 9 bases, there was a span of 15 bases. CDR3 length: 14 residues. In DNA form, the CDR3 reads TGTGCCAGCAGACCACAGGGTGGGAGTTCACCCCTCCACTTT. This codes for CASRPQGGSSPLHF.

The CDR3 loop reads CAGTTGSKTQYF. The DNA for the CDR3 is TGTGCCGGAACAACAGGGTCGAAGACCCAGTACTTC. V is TRBV30 and J is TRBJ2-5; TRBD1 might be the D (6 bases). With 8 bases removed from V and 6 bases from J, the gap between germline ends came to 16 bases. The germline gives CDR1 GTSNPN, CDR2 SVGIG (reference sequence). The CDR3 loop spans 12 amino acids.

Remarks on this clonotype: At one end, the junction sequence differs from germline, possibly due to a read error. This chain uses TRBV6-1 with TRBJ2-1; TRBD2 aligns across 10 bases. The germline gives CDR1 MNHNS, CDR2 SASEGT. This CDR3 contains 16 residues. CDR3 nucleotide sequence: TGTGCCATCAGTGAGTCGAGCGGGGGGGGGATCAATGAGCAGTTCTTC. Protein: CAISESSGGGINEQFF.

The sample holds a few counts of this clonotype. The genes are TRBV4-1 and TRBJ1-2; 7 bases are shared with TRBD1. This CDR3 is built from 14 residues. With V trimmed by 0 bases and J by 7 bases, 5 bases remained unmatched. Germline CDR1 MGHRA, CDR2 YSYEKL. This CDR3 is CASSQDQGGLGYTF. The CDR3 DNA sequence: TGCGCCAGCAGCCAAGATCAGGGGGGGCTTGGCTACACCTTC.

On this clonotype: The junction differs from germline at one of its ends, possibly a read error. V is TRBV20-1 and J is TRBJ2-3, with 12 bases matching TRBD2. CDR3 size: 17 residues. Germline CDR1 is DFQATT and CDR2 is SNEGSKA (reference sequence). DNA of the CDR3: TGCAGTGCTACCGGCCCTAGCGGGGGGGCGGGGACAGATACGCGGTATTTT. Its protein is CSATGPSGGAGTDTRYF.

This clonotype was seen a few times. V is TRBV2 and J is TRBJ1-5, with D perhaps TRBD1 (5 bases). The length of the CDR3 is 14 residues. V lost 5 bases to trimming and J lost 3 bases, with 11 bases between them. Germline lookup yields CDR1 SNHLY and CDR2 FYNNEI. The CDR3 region has the DNA TGTGCCAGCAGTTATCAGGGCCCCAATCAGCCCCAGCATTTT. This codes for CASSYQGPNQPQHF. The variable domain in full, completed from reference TRBV2 and TRBJ1-5, reads EPEVTQTPSHQVTQMGQEVILRCVPISNHLYFYWYRQILGQKVEFLVSFYNNEISEKSEIFDDQFSVERPDGSNFTLKIRSTKLEDSAMYFCASSYQGPNQPQHFGDGTRLSIL.

This chain links TRBV20-1 with TRBJ1-2, with a weak D call TRBD1 (6 bases). Germline assignment: CDR1 DFQATT and CDR2 SNEGSKA (reference sequence). V lost 1 base and J lost 6, with 15 bases in between. This CDR3 spans 14 amino acids. The CDR3 loop is CSARVMTGSDGYTF. The CDR3 region has the DNA TGCAGTGCTAGAGTAATGACAGGATCGGATGGCTACACCTTC.

This chain uses TRBV7-9 with TRBJ1-6; 10 nucleotides align to TRBD1. The CDR3 totals 14 residues. Germline values: CDR1 SEHNR, CDR2 FQNEAQ (reference sequence). The J segment lost 10 bases and the V segment lost 6 bases, leaving 6 bases of the junction unmatched. The DNA of the CDR3 is TGTGCCAGCAGGGAGACAGGGGGCTTCTCACCCCTCCACTTT. It specifies CASRETGGFSPLHF. Full variable domain (remainder filled in from reference TRBV7-9 and TRBJ1-6): DTGVSQNPRHKITKRGQNVTFRCDPISEHNRLYWYRQTLGQGPEFLTYFQNEAQLEKSRLLSDRFSAERPKGSFSTLEIQRTEQGDSAMYLCASRETGGFSPLHFGNGTRLTVT.

V usage is TRBV12-5 and J usage is TRBJ1-5, with D perhaps TRBD1 (5 bases). CDR1 LGHNT and CDR2 FRNRAP come from the germline V gene. The CDR3 has 14 residues. Deletions cut 4 bases from V and 2 bases from J, with 9 bases between. CDR3 protein: CASGSEGRNQPQHF. The CDR3 nucleotides read TGTGCTAGTGGTTCAGAGGGGCGCAATCAGCCCCAGCATTTT.

This clonotype has more than one count but fewer than ten. J is TRBJ2-5 and V is TRBV2; D could derive from TRBD1 or TRBD2 (5 bases each). CDR3 size: 16 residues. V was pared by 1 base and J by 3 bases, with 15 bases between. The V gene's germline CDR1 is SNHLY and CDR2 FYNNEI. The CDR3, as DNA: TGTGCCAGCAGTGAAGGTACGCTACGAGGGGAAGAGACCCAGTACTTC. Its translation: CASSEGTLRGEETQYF.

J is TRBJ1-5 and V is TRBV3-1, with TRBD1 as a possible D gene (5 bases). V lost 4 bases and J lost 6, with 10 bases in between. CDR1 is LGHDT, CDR2 YNNKEL, per germline (reference sequence). The CDR3 extends over 13 amino acids. The CDR3 sequence is CASSPMQGQPQHF. The DNA of the CDR3 is TGTGCCAGCAGCCCCATGCAGGGTCAGCCCCAGCATTTT.

The sample holds a few counts of this clonotype. The gene calls are TRBV11-1 and TRBJ1-1, with D possibly matching TRBD1 (6 bases). V was clipped by 3 bases and J by 11 bases, with 13 bases between them. The CDR3 is 12 residues long. CDR1 is SGHAT, CDR2 FQDESV, per germline (reference sequence). CDR3 bases: TGTGCCAGCAGCTTGGGGACATCCGCCGCTTTCTTT. This sequence encodes CASSLGTSAAFF.

Judged by abundance, this clonotype is medium-sized (0.01 to 0.1%). The chain recombines TRBV19 with TRBJ2-2; no firm D call. Germline-derived CDR1 and CDR2 are LNHDA and SQIVND (reference sequence). Trimming removed 2 bases from V and 5 bases from J, with 12 bases in between. There are 15 residues in the CDR3. CDR3 nucleotides: TGTGCCAGTAGTATAAACGAAGCAGTAACCGGGGAGCTGTTTTTT. It encodes CASSINEAVTGELFF.

This clonotype has just a few counts. The chain recombines TRBV6-5 with TRBJ1-5, with 8 bases identical to TRBD1. This CDR3 has 15 residues. With 4 bases clipped from V and 2 bases from J, the junction kept 4 bases outside the gene matches. In germline, CDR1 is MNHEY, CDR2 SVGAGI. The CDR3 spells CASSFKQGGNQPQHF. The CDR3 DNA is TGTGCCAGCAGTTTCAAACAGGGGGGCAATCAGCCCCAGCATTTT.

In the case of this clonotype: This could be a read error, since a much larger clone is one nucleotide away. This rearrangement joins TRBV11-2 to TRBJ1-2; D remains ambiguous. V was trimmed by 0 bases and J by 4 bases, leaving 6 bases between them. The CDR3 is made up of 13 amino acids. Germline V gene lookup returns CDR1 SGHAT and CDR2 FQNNGV. CDR3 amino acids: CASSLETGYGYTF. CDR3 bases: TGTGCCAGCAGCTTAGAGACTGGCTATGGCTACACCTTC.

Worth noting for this clonotype: An end of the junction differs from the germline gene, which may be a read error. The CDR3 nucleotides are TGTGCCAGCAATGAAGTGACAGGCTATGGCTACACCTTC. Translating gives CASNEVTGYGYTF. The chain couples TRBV6-1 to TRBJ1-2; possible D gene TRBD1, 6 bases. The germline V gene has CDR1 MNHNS and CDR2 SASEGT. This CDR3 is built from 13 residues.

This clonotype was observed a few times. The chain links TRBV19 to TRBJ1-3; possibly TRBD1 for D (6 bases). CDR1 and CDR2 from the germline V gene are LNHDA and SQIVND (reference sequence). The V and J ends lost 2 bases and 0 bases respectively, with 8 bases between them. This CDR3 is 15 amino acids long. The CDR3 DNA reads TGTGCCAGTAGTATAACAGGGCTCTCTGGAAACACCATATATTTT. Its protein product is CASSITGLSGNTIYF.